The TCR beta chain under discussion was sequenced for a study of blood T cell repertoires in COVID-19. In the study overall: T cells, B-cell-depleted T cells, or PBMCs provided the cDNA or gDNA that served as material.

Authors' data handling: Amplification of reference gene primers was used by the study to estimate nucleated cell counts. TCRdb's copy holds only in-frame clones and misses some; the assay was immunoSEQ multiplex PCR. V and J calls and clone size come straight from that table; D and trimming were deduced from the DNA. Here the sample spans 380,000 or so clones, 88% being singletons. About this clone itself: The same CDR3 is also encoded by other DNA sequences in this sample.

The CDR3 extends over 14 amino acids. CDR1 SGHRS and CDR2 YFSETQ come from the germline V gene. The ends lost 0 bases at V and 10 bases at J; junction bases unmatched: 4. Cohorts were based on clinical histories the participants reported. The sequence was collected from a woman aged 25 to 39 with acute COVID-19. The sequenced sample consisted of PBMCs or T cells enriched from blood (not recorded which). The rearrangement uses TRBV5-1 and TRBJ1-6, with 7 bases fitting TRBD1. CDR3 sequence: CASSLEGGDSPLHF. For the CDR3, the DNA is TGCGCCAGCAGCTTGGAAGGGGGCGACTCACCCCTCCACTTT.